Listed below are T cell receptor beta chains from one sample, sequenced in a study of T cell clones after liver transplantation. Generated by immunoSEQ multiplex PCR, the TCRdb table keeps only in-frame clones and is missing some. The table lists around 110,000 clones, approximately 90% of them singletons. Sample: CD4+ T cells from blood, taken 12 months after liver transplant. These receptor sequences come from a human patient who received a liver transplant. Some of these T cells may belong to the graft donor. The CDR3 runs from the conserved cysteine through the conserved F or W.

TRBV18 CASSPKQAPSGTEAFF
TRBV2 CASSTRTGGTEAFF
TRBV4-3 CASSARLFVGSYEQYF
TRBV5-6 CASSPRMISGNTIYF
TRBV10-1 CARSAIDNEQFF
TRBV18 CASSPRQGAYEQYF
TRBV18 CASSPSTSGRYQETQYF
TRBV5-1 CASRGDRVYGYTF
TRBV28 CASRPQGTGELFF
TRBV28 CASSAEQGDEKLFF
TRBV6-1 CASTTPGVGFF
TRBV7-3 CASSLGLAGVGEQFF
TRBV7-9 CASSSTDFNTEAFF
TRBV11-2 CASSLVWDEIVVHEQYF
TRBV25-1 CASRRQGAVRETEAFF
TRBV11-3 CASSRLNEKLFF
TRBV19 CASSFVTNTGELFF
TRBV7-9 CASSLVVTTATNEKLFF
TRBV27 CASRRTGSYEQYF
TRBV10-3 CAISETRGSGRTDTQYF
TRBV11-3 CASSPGLAESTDTQYF
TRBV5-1 CASSWTGGQETQYF
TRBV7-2 CASSSTTNTGELFF
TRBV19 CASSISGTFIGGYTF
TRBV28 CASSISDRNYGYTF
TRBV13 CASSGGSADTQYF
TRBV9 CASSVSSGAYNEQFF
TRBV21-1 CASSKGAIRETQYF
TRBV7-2 CASSLGSGPFSLKTEAFF
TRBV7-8 CASSNRNEQFF
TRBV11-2 CASSLEGDGAGTIYF
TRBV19 CASSILTSGNTGELFF
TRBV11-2 CASSAAQGSYEQYF
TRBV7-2 CASSLGQGDQPQHF
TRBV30 CAFSGRAGWTDTQYF
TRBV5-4 CASSLKTSLNTEAFF
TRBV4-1 CASSHGDRDSDEQYF
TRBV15 CASTAGPGGEQYF
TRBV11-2 CASSLRGGEKLFF
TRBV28 CASSLGDAIGYEQYF
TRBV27 CASRGQNNYGYTF
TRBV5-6 CASSLRDGASNQPQHF
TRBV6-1 CASSASRERRYTF
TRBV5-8 CASSLGPMGFYEQYF
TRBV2 CASRIRGTGVTEAFF